This is a list of T cell receptor beta chains from one sample in a study of blood T cell repertoires in COVID-19. Using immunoSEQ multiplex PCR, the repertoire was profiled, and TCRdb retains in-frame clones only, with some absent. The sample has fewer than 110,000 clones, approximately 90% seen once; the top ten hold approximately 3.1%. The sample comprised peripheral blood. The receptors shown here come from a man in his fifties in a cohort sampled during active COVID-19. Both conserved end residues are trimmed from each CDR3. The size field is filled for only some rows; it gives once, few, many or a size class.

>TRBJ2-1|TRBV7-9|once
ASSAAVSSSYNEQF
>TRBJ1-6|TRBV5-4|.
ASSFTGTADSPLH
>TRBJ2-7|TRBV5-6|.
ASSPWTDYEQY
>TRBJ2-6|TRBV28|.
ASSTTRSGRSGANVLT
>TRBJ2-3|TRBV7-3|.
ASSLSAGRTDTQY
>TRBJ2-5|TRBV6-2/TRBV6-3|.
ASSFKGGETQY
>TRBJ2-1|TRBV6-2/TRBV6-3|.
ASSYSNSKPGDEQF
>TRBJ1-3|TRBV4-2|.
ASSQGTAGSGNTIY
>TRBJ1-2|TRBV11-3|.
ASSLGSGGAGYGYT
>TRBJ2-7|TRBV9|.
ASSYGQGAFSNEQY
>TRBJ2-1|TRBV9|.
ASSVGAEQF
>TRBJ1-6|TRBV23-1|.
ASARGQGASPLH
>TRBJ1-1|TRBV9|.
ASSVAGRGHAEAF
>TRBJ2-5|TRBV27|.
ASSLGAQGGFGETQY
>TRBJ2-7|TRBV6-6|.
ASSYGPEGGYEQY
>TRBJ2-7|TRBV6-6|once
ASSLGLAGNYEQY
>TRBJ1-1|TRBV15|.
ATSRPRGDMKSEAF
>TRBJ2-1|TRBV11-2|.
ASSTLSGSYKQF
>TRBJ1-4|TRBV19|.
ASSWTDATNEKLF
>TRBJ1-1|TRBV27|.
ASSPPTGNTEAF
>TRBJ2-1|TRBV6-1|.
ASSEPFRGNEQF
>TRBJ1-1|TRBV7-2|.
ASSLNRLSTEAF
>TRBJ1-6|TRBV6-2/TRBV6-3|.
ASSFQGRDSPLH
>TRBJ2-3|TRBV21-1|once
ASTPWASGGLGTDTQY
>TRBJ2-2|TRBV27|.
ASTYHRGGYTGELF
>TRBJ1-2|TRBV11-2|.
ASSFGSSYGYT
>TRBJ1-3|TRBV5-1|.
ASSLASGFSSGNTIY
>TRBJ2-5|TRBV11-2|once
ASSTDRGWETQY
>TRBJ1-6|TRBV6-1|.
ASSEAHPNSPLH
>TRBJ1-1|TRBV3-1/TRBV3-2|.
ASSQGGYPEAF
>TRBJ1-2|TRBV10-3|.
AISDGQAHGYT
>TRBJ2-1|TRBV5-4|.
ASSRSQVNEQF
>TRBJ2-3|TRBV5-1|.
ASSWRTGDSTDTQY
>TRBJ1-2|TRBV6-5|.
ASSDRGFYGYT
>TRBJ1-4|TRBV2|.
ASIFNSNEKLF
>TRBJ1-5|TRBV6-6|.
AGSGQGSEPQH
>TRBJ1-3|TRBV6-5|.
ASSSTGGNTIY
>TRBJ1-2|TRBV29-1|.
SVGHIGTGVSSGYGYT
>TRBJ2-1|TRBV19|.
ASSLRPGDEQF
>TRBJ1-6|TRBV2|.
ASSGGRRSSYNSPLH
>TRBJ2-5|TRBV6-5|once
ASSYRGGETQY
>TRBJ1-5|TRBV6-1|.
ASSETGRNQPQH
>TRBJ2-2|TRBV5-1|.
ASTVNQANTGELF
>TRBJ1-4|TRBV9|.
ASSVKLGQGGEKLF
>TRBJ1-2|TRBV6-5|once
ASSSGVYGYT
>TRBJ2-5|TRBV13|.
ASSLTSGGDVTQY
>TRBJ2-1|TRBV15|.
ATSSEGLAGSYNEQF
>TRBJ1-5|TRBV24-1|.
ATSETGNSNQPQH
>TRBJ2-6|TRBV15|.
ATSRAPRLAGANSGANVLT
>TRBJ1-2|TRBV19|.
ASSSAGLEGYT